Following are 2 T cell receptor beta chains from one sample sequenced in a study of shared clonotypes between healthy human individuals. Method: immunoSEQ multiplex PCR; TCRdb's copy keeps in-frame clones and lacks some. The sample has 450,000 to 500,000 clones, 81% seen once. The sequenced sample was PBMCs. All receptors come from a woman aged 40 to 49 in good health. Some clones in this sample may be carry-over from other donors' samples.

As to this clone: A far larger clone lies a single base away; this is likely a read error. The CDR3 ends on some other residue instead of the conserved phenylalanine or tryptophan, so this is likely a read error. This chain connects TRBV6-1 to TRBJ1-2; D ambiguous. The V gene's germline CDR1 is MNHNS and CDR2 SASEGT. The V end lost 0 bases, the J end lost 5 bases, and 13 bases lay between the germline ends. The CDR3 runs 15 residues. CDR3 sequence (DNA): TGTGCCAGCAGTGAAGCGGGGTCAGATCTTTATGGCTACACCCTC. Translation gives CASSEAGSDLYGYTL.

CDR3 DNA: TGTGCCAGCAGCGCGACCGGGACAGGGAACACCGGGGAGCTGTTTTTT. Protein product: CASSATGTGNTGELFF. The chain recombines TRBV11-2 with TRBJ2-2; TRBD1 aligns across 8 bases. Germline V lookup: CDR1 SGHAT, CDR2 FQNNGV. The V gene end was trimmed by 5 bases and the J gene end by 1 base; junction bases not matched to a gene: 6. CDR3 length: 16 residues.